One TCR beta chain is described in this entry. Residents of 24 US areas, aged roughly 18 to 89 years, made up the participants. V was shortened by 1 base and J by 1 base, with 11 bases between the two germline ends. Germline V gene lookup returns CDR1 MGHRA and CDR2 YSYEKL. CDR3 length: 16 amino acids. Authors' analysis steps: Nucleated cell counts were estimated from reference gene primer amplification. Sequencing used immunoSEQ multiplex PCR; TCRdb keeps in-frame clones, though not all of them. V and J calls and clone size are as listed in that table; D and trimming were resolved from the DNA. The data show hundreds of thousands of clones, with 80% to 90% seen just once and 10% held by the top ten. This specimen comes from a study of blood T cell repertoires in COVID-19. Study context: There were acute and convalescent COVID-19 samples, and they came from the United States, Italy and Spain. Sources were T cells, B-cell-depleted T cells, or PBMCs; the material itself was cDNA or gDNA.

Sequenced material: PBMCs or T cells enriched from blood (not recorded which). The rearrangement joins TRBV4-1 to TRBJ1-5, with D unresolved. The origin of this receptor is a woman in her forties or fifties who had recovered from COVID-19. The CDR3 region is CASSQAPGRSNQPQHF. CDR3 nucleotide sequence: TGCGCCAGCAGCCAAGCTCCGGGAAGGAGCAATCAGCCCCAGCATTTT.